The 26 T cell receptor beta chains below were found in one sample sequenced in a study of OX40 agonist ivuxolimab in advanced cancers. Method: immunoSEQ multiplex PCR; TCRdb's copy keeps in-frame clones and lacks some. The sample contains about 69,000 clones, more than 70% of which appear only once. The sample was CD4+ or CD8+ T cells sorted from blood, taken in a trial of the OX40 agonist ivuxolimab. These receptors were obtained from an adult with an advanced solid tumor such as melanoma, head and neck, liver or kidney cancer.

The V gene is TRBV7-2, the J gene TRBJ1-1, with D perhaps matching TRBD1 (5 bases). The V end was cut by 3 bases, the J end by 3 bases, with 17 bases between. The V gene's germline CDR1 is SGHTA and CDR2 FQGNSA. The length of the CDR3 is 16 residues. The CDR3 region is CASSLAKGGTDTEAFF. CDR3 bases: TGTGCCAGCAGCTTGGCGAAGGGAGGGACGGACACTGAAGCTTTCTTT.

This clone was recorded once. V and J are TRBV9 and TRBJ2-2; no firm D call. The CDR3 has 13 amino acids. V lost 1 base and J lost 5, with 6 bases in between. Germline lookup yields CDR1 SGDLS and CDR2 YYNGEE. The CDR3 region has the DNA TGTGCCAGCAGCGTACTAGGGACCGGGGAGCTGTTTTTT. Translating it yields CASSVLGTGELFF.

The rearrangement uses TRBV4-1 and TRBJ1-1, with D unclear. V lost 4 bases, J lost 0 bases, and 9 bases lay in between. Germline values: CDR1 MGHRA, CDR2 YSYEKL. This CDR3 has 14 amino acids. CDR3: CASSLVGMNTEAFF. As DNA, the CDR3 is TGCGCCAGCAGCCTGGTCGGAATGAACACTGAAGCTTTCTTT.

J is TRBJ2-1 and V is TRBV27; D is unclear. Germline assignment: CDR1 MNHEY and CDR2 SMNVEV (reference sequence). The CDR3 is 14 residues long. V dropped 5 bases and J dropped 2 bases, with 10 bases sitting between them. As DNA, the CDR3 is TGTGCCAGCAGTCTAGGGAAAACCTACAATGAGCAGTTCTTC. Amino acids: CASSLGKTYNEQFF.

The V gene is TRBV18, the J gene TRBJ2-5; 8 nucleotides match TRBD2. V was clipped by 1 base and J by 4 bases; unmatched bases: 5. Germline CDR1 and CDR2: KGHSH and LQKENI. This CDR3 contains 15 residues. CDR3 loop: CASSPLAGLLETQYF. CDR3 nucleotides: TGTGCCAGCTCACCACTAGCGGGGTTATTAGAGACCCAGTACTTC.

The CDR3 protein is CASSLVFLLPGELFF. The CDR3 DNA reads as TGTGCCAGCAGCTTAGTCTTCCTGTTGCCCGGGGAGCTGTTTTTT. This chain joins TRBV7-2 and TRBJ2-2; no definite D call. Germline V gene data show CDR1 as SGHTA and CDR2 as FQGNSA. CDR3 length: 15 amino acids. With 1 base removed from V and 6 bases from J, the gap between germline ends came to 12 bases.

A note on this clone: The sample contains more than one DNA sequence encoding this CDR3. The chain combines TRBV2 with TRBJ2-5; D call uncertain. Per germline, CDR1 SNHLY and CDR2 FYNNEI. V was pared by 3 bases and J by 3 bases, with 2 bases between. The CDR3 has 11 residues. CDR3 residues: CASSEEETQYF. CDR3 bases: TGTGCCAGCAGTGAGGAAGAGACCCAGTACTTC.

The V gene is TRBV2, the J gene TRBJ2-5; D might be TRBD1 or TRBD2, each matching 5 bases. Germline CDR1 and CDR2: SNHLY and FYNNEI. The CDR3 has 12 residues. CDR3 bases: TGTGCAGGCCATCGGGGCCCCGAGACCCAGTACTTC. Translating it yields CAGHRGPETQYF.

This chain uses TRBV7-3 with TRBJ2-4; 9 positions agree with TRBD1. CDR1 SGHTA and CDR2 FQGTGA come from the germline V gene. With V trimmed by 2 bases and J by 5 bases, 4 bases remained unmatched. The CDR3 length is 15 residues. In DNA form, the CDR3 reads TGTGCCAGCAGCTTATCCGGGACAGGGCAAAACATTCAGTACTTC. Amino acids: CASSLSGTGQNIQYF.

CDR3 loop: CASSLNSGEQYF. CDR3 sequence (DNA): TGTGCCAGCAGCTTAAATTCGGGCGAGCAGTACTTC. The chain joins TRBV7-2 to TRBJ2-7; D call uncertain. CDR3 size: 12 residues. Trimming stripped 2 bases from V and 6 bases from J, with 8 bases between. The germline V gene encodes CDR1 SGHTA and CDR2 FQGNSA.

This chain links TRBV27 with TRBJ1-6, with 7 positions matching TRBD1. This CDR3 is 15 amino acids long. CDR1 is MNHEY, CDR2 SMNVEV, per germline (reference sequence). V lost 8 bases, J lost 6 bases, and 10 bases stayed unmatched. The CDR3: CASGRDRVGNSPLHF. CDR3 in DNA: TGTGCCAGCGGCAGAGACAGGGTGGGTAATTCACCCCTCCACTTT.

This clone turned up a few times. V and J are TRBV27 and TRBJ2-7, with D unresolved. Germline V gene sequence: CDR1 MNHEY, CDR2 SMNVEV (reference sequence). The CDR3 runs 12 residues. Trimming shortened V by 5 bases and J by 5 bases, and 10 bases separated the two germline ends. CDR3 sequence reads: CASSANYDEQYF. DNA for the CDR3: TGTGCCAGCAGTGCCAATTACGACGAGCAGTACTTC.

The chain joins TRBV25-1 to TRBJ1-1; D gene unclear. The ends were cut back, 4 bases at V and 4 bases at J, with 16 bases in the middle. The germline gives CDR1 MGHDK, CDR2 SYGVNS. This CDR3 is 15 amino acids long. CDR3 nucleotide sequence: TGTGCCAGCAGTGGCACCAGGAGGATCGGCACTGAAGCTTTCTTT. Amino acid sequence: CASSGTRRIGTEAFF.

This clone was recorded once. The chain employs TRBV19 and TRBJ2-7; 9 nucleotides line up with TRBD1. Germline loops: CDR1 LNHDA, CDR2 SQIVND (reference sequence). J was trimmed by 2 bases and V by 5 bases; bases with no gene match: 7. The CDR3 is 15 residues long. The CDR3 sequence: CASSLGTGMTYEQYF. DNA for the CDR3: TGTGCCAGTAGTTTGGGGACAGGGATGACCTACGAGCAGTACTTC.

The CDR3 region is CASSINCEPSYYEQYF. For the CDR3, the DNA is TGTGCCAGTAGTATTAACTGTGAGCCGAGCTACTACGAGCAGTACTTC. The chain recombines TRBV19 with TRBJ2-7, with D uncertain. CDR1 LNHDA and CDR2 SQIVND come from the germline V gene (reference sequence). The CDR3 is made up of 16 amino acids. Deletions cut 3 bases from V and 3 bases from J, with 18 bases between.

This clone was found a few times. This chain uses TRBV6-6 with TRBJ1-5; D unclear. This CDR3 comprises 13 residues. CDR1 is MNHNY and CDR2 is SVGAGI in the germline V gene (reference sequence). V dropped 6 bases and J dropped 9 bases, with 15 bases sitting between them. CDR3 DNA: TGTGCCAGCAGCCCAGGACGGCGAGCGCCCCAGCATTTT. It yields the protein CASSPGRRAPQHF.

The rearrangement uses TRBV6-6 and TRBJ2-5; the match to TRBD2 covers 11 bases. The CDR3 length is 14 residues. V shed 7 bases and J 11 bases; nucleotides not matched to a gene: 12. Germline assignment: CDR1 MNHNY and CDR2 SVGAGI (reference sequence). CDR3 sequence: CASTQTPGLAAQYF. The CDR3 bases are TGTGCCAGCACCCAAACCCCGGGACTAGCGGCACAGTACTTC.

This chain uses TRBV2 with TRBJ1-5; D may be TRBD1 (5 bases). Deletions cut 6 bases from V and 4 bases from J, with 16 bases between. The CDR3 has 15 residues. CDR1 and CDR2 (germline): SNHLY, FYNNEI. The CDR3 here is CASSPGTAGNQPQHF. The CDR3, as DNA: TGTGCCAGCAGCCCGGGGACGGCGGGGAATCAGCCCCAGCATTTT.

Here the CDR3 reads CASSQLNLGLTAETQYF. The CDR3 DNA is TGCGCCAGCAGCCAACTCAACCTTGGACTCACCGCCGAGACCCAGTACTTC. V usage is TRBV4-1 and J usage is TRBJ2-5, with D possibly being TRBD2 (5 bases). The CDR3 consists of 17 residues. The germline gives CDR1 MGHRA, CDR2 YSYEKL. Trimming took 2 bases from V and 5 from J, leaving 21 bases between them.

The chain recombines TRBV4-1 with TRBJ1-2; 11 bases are shared with TRBD1. V shed 1 base, J shed 4 bases, and the junction held 17 bases outside the gene matches. CDR1 and CDR2 (germline): MGHRA, YSYEKL. The CDR3 has 20 residues. For the CDR3, the DNA is TGCGCCAGCAGCCAAGGCCCAGGGACAGGGGGTTCCCCCAATCTCTATGGCTACACCTTC. Translation: CASSQGPGTGGSPNLYGYTF.

This clone was seen a handful of times. The rearrangement uses TRBV2 and TRBJ2-7; 8 bases match TRBD1. Germline-derived CDR1 and CDR2 are SNHLY and FYNNEI. The CDR3 has 13 amino acids. J was trimmed by 5 bases and V by 7 bases; bases with no gene match: 7. CDR3 bases: TGTGCCAGCACGGGACAGGCGATCCACGAGCAGTACTTC. Protein: CASTGQAIHEQYF.

The J gene is TRBJ1-1, the V gene TRBV5-1; no clear D. V was clipped by 4 bases and J by 1 base, with 11 bases between them. The CDR3 sequence is 14 residues long. Germline assignment: CDR1 SGHRS and CDR2 YFSETQ. CDR3 sequence: CASSPQPTNTEAFF. In DNA, the CDR3 is TGCGCCAGCAGCCCCCAACCAACGAACACTGAAGCTTTCTTT.

The rearrangement uses TRBV7-2 and TRBJ2-1; 7 bases agree with TRBD2. Trimming took 6 bases from V and 5 from J; bases not matched to a gene: 4. This CDR3 region has 13 residues. Germline CDR1 is SGHTA and CDR2 is FQGNSA. CDR3 loop: CASRSSGNNEQFF. The CDR3 DNA sequence: TGTGCCAGCAGATCAAGCGGGAACAATGAGCAGTTCTTC.

The CDR3 DNA reads TGCGCCAGCAGCCAAGGGGGGTCCCAGTACTTC. It encodes CASSQGGSQYF. The chain carries TRBV4-3 and TRBJ2-5; D could derive from TRBD1 or TRBD2 (5 bases each). V shed 1 base and J shed 9 bases, with 6 bases lying between them. This CDR3 is 11 amino acids long. Germline lookup yields CDR1 LGHNA and CDR2 YSLEER.

The V gene is TRBV18, the J gene TRBJ2-3; no reliable D call. The germline V gene has CDR1 KGHSH and CDR2 LQKENI. The ends were cut back, 1 base at V and 3 bases at J, with 8 bases in the middle. The CDR3 has 14 amino acids. CDR3 bases: TGTGCCAGCTCACCACTCACAGTGACAGATACGCAGTATTTT. The encoded protein is CASSPLTVTDTQYF.

The rearrangement links TRBV19 to TRBJ1-4; 9 nucleotides match TRBD1. In germline, CDR1 is LNHDA, CDR2 SQIVND (reference sequence). The CDR3 covers 16 residues. Unmatched junction bases numbered 9, after V lost 10 bases and J lost 0 bases. CDR3 in DNA: TGTGCCACCCACCCGACAGGGGGTTCAACTAATGAAAAACTGTTTTTT. It translates to CATHPTGGSTNEKLFF. The full variable domain, in which reference TRBV19 and TRBJ1-4 provide the parts outside the CDR3, is DGGITQSPKYLFRKEGQNVTLSCEQNLNHDAMYWYRQDPGQGLRLIYYSQIVNDFQKGDIAEGYSVSREKKESFPLTVTSAQKNPTAFYLCATHPTGGSTNEKLFFGSGTQLSVL.